A single TCR beta chain is shown here with its context. Germline loops: CDR1 SGHAT, CDR2 FQNNGV. With V trimmed by 0 bases and J by 8 bases, 19 bases remained unmatched. The CDR3 length is 20 residues. These data belong to a study of blood T cell repertoires in COVID-19. Under the authors' procedure: Cell counts per sample came from amplifying reference gene primers. Data came from immunoSEQ multiplex PCR; TCRdb stores just in-frame clones and leaves some out. V and J calls and clone size are copied from that table; D and trimming were computed from the DNA. This sample has fewer than 300,000 clones, with 84% found just once.

The source material was peripheral blood. This chain connects TRBV11-2 to TRBJ2-1, with 10 bases identical to TRBD2. The sequence was obtained from a human donor with COVID-19, enrolled during active disease. The donor label of this sample is uncertain. CDR3 in DNA: TGTGCCAGCAGCTTAGACCGGGCTAGCGGGAGTTCGGTTCGCGCCCATGAGCAGTTCTTC. Its translation: CASSLDRASGSSVRAHEQFF.